Below, 26 T cell receptor beta chains from the same sample are listed, as sequenced in a study of control samples from healthy donors and cancer patients. The assay was immunoSEQ multiplex PCR, and TCRdb's table has in-frame clones only and misses some. The table includes about 170,000 clones, more than 90% detected once. The sequencing sample was made of blood. The receptor source for this set is a woman between 40 and 55 years old in good health.

This clone appeared once. The V gene is TRBV7-8, the J gene TRBJ1-5; 8 nucleotides agree with TRBD1. From germline, CDR1 is SGHVS and CDR2 FQNEAQ. The junction had 5 bases not matched to a gene; V was cut back by 8 bases and J by 5 bases. The CDR3 has 13 residues. The CDR3 sequence is CASAGGSDQPQHF. In nucleotides, the CDR3 is TGTGCCAGCGCAGGGGGCTCGGATCAGCCCCAGCATTTT.

The chain links TRBV5-1 to TRBJ1-1, with TRBD1 matching over 8 bases. This CDR3 region has 16 residues. CDR1 SGHRS and CDR2 YFSETQ come from the germline V gene. V shed 4 bases and J 1 base; nucleotides not matched to a gene: 9. CDR3 residues: CASSPGTGQWNTEAFF. DNA for the CDR3: TGCGCCAGCAGCCCCGGGACAGGCCAGTGGAACACTGAAGCTTTCTTT.

The count of this clone is one. The genes are TRBV2 and TRBJ2-5, with TRBD2 matching 14 bases. With 6 bases clipped from V and 5 bases from J, the junction kept 2 bases outside the gene matches. Germline V gives CDR1 SNHLY, CDR2 FYNNEI. The CDR3 is 14 amino acids. CDR3 sequence: CASRTSGGAETQYF. CDR3 nucleotides: TGTGCCAGCAGGACTAGCGGGGGGGCTGAGACCCAGTACTTC. The variable domain in full, with the rest retrieved from reference TRBV2 and TRBJ2-5, is EPEVTQTPSHQVTQMGQEVILRCVPISNHLYFYWYRQILGQKVEFLVSFYNNEISEKSEIFDDQFSVERPDGSNFTLKIRSTKLEDSAMYFCASRTSGGAETQYFGPGTRLLVL.

The chain carries TRBV2 and TRBJ1-2; the D is unclear. V was clipped by 1 base and J by 4 bases, with 10 bases between them. Germline CDR1 is SNHLY and CDR2 is FYNNEI. This CDR3 is built from 14 residues. The chain's CDR3 is CASSEGEGIYGYTF. CDR3 DNA sequence: TGTGCCAGCAGTGAAGGGGAAGGAATCTATGGCTACACCTTC.

J is TRBJ2-7 and V is TRBV7-9, with 8 nucleotides matching TRBD1. The germline gives CDR1 SEHNR, CDR2 FQNEAQ (reference sequence). This CDR3 spans 15 amino acids. V shed 5 bases and J 0 bases; nucleotides not matched to a gene: 6. The CDR3 loop reads CASSRGQGHSYEQYF. CDR3 sequence (DNA): TGTGCCAGCAGCCGTGGACAGGGACACTCCTACGAGCAGTACTTC.

The rearrangement links TRBV5-1 to TRBJ1-1, with D possibly TRBD1 on 6 matching bases. The CDR3 is 14 residues long. Germline V gene sequence: CDR1 SGHRS, CDR2 YFSETQ. Trimming removed 0 bases from V and 1 base from J, with 7 bases in between. The CDR3 region is CASSLEQGNTEAFF. DNA of the CDR3: TGCGCCAGCAGCTTGGAACAGGGGAACACTGAAGCTTTCTTT.

The V call is TRBV5-4, the J call TRBJ1-6; 9 nucleotides match TRBD1. V shed 5 bases, J shed 0 bases, and the junction held 3 bases outside the gene matches. Germline CDR1 and CDR2: SGHNT and YYREEE (reference sequence). CDR3 size: 16 residues. CDR3 sequence (DNA): TGTGCCAGCAGGGAGACAGGGGGCTCCTATAATTCACCCCTCCACTTT. Translating gives CASRETGGSYNSPLHF.

This chain joins TRBV6-5 and TRBJ1-2, with 9 bases lining up with TRBD1. The CDR3 has 15 amino acids. Germline assignment: CDR1 MNHEY and CDR2 SVGAGI. Unmatched junction bases numbered 7, after V lost 4 bases and J lost 4 bases. As DNA, the CDR3 is TGTGCCAGCAGTTTAAGACAGGGGGTGGGCTATGGCTACACCTTC. Amino acid sequence: CASSLRQGVGYGYTF.

This clone was seen a few times. The chain joins TRBV7-8 to TRBJ2-1, with D perhaps matching TRBD1 (6 bases). The ends were cut back, 3 bases at V and 0 bases at J, with 12 bases in the middle. The germline CDR1 and CDR2 sequences are SGHVS and FQNEAQ. The CDR3 covers 16 residues. The DNA of the CDR3 is TGTGCCAGCAGCTTGGGTGAGGGGGTCTCCTACAATGAGCAGTTCTTC. Translating it yields CASSLGEGVSYNEQFF.

This sequence joins TRBV7-9 and TRBJ2-5, with TRBD1 as a possible D gene (5 bases). Germline CDR1 and CDR2: SEHNR and FQNEAQ (reference sequence). This CDR3 has 12 residues. Trimming removed 5 bases at V and 9 bases at J, with 13 bases between. The CDR3 DNA sequence: TGTGCCAGCAGCCTCCTGGGGCCGGCCCAGTACTTC. This sequence encodes CASSLLGPAQYF.

The chain joins TRBV5-6 to TRBJ2-3; TRBD2 matches at 12 bases. The CDR3 consists of 16 residues. Looked up from germline, CDR1 is SGHDT and CDR2 is YYEEEE. With 4 bases clipped from V and 2 bases from J, the junction kept 5 bases outside the gene matches. The CDR3 bases are TGTGCCAGCAGCCTTGGACTAGCGGGGATCACAGATACGCAGTATTTT. Encoded protein: CASSLGLAGITDTQYF.

This clone was seen only once. This rearrangement joins TRBV5-4 to TRBJ2-3, with 8 bases matching TRBD2. Germline CDR1 is SGHNT and CDR2 is YYREEE (reference sequence). The V and J ends lost 7 bases and 3 bases, in that order; junction bases with no gene match: 10. The CDR3 totals 15 residues. The chain's CDR3 is CASADGGAGTDTQYF. The DNA for the CDR3 is TGTGCCAGCGCAGACGGGGGGGCGGGAACAGATACGCAGTATTTT.

V usage is TRBV29-1 and J usage is TRBJ1-2; no firm D call. The ends were cut back, 5 bases at V and 0 bases at J, with 7 bases in the middle. The CDR3 consists of 12 residues. Per germline, CDR1 SQVTM and CDR2 ANQGSEA. DNA for the CDR3: TGCAGCGTTTCTGGTCCTAACTATGGCTACACCTTC. Translated: CSVSGPNYGYTF.

This chain uses TRBV6-6 with TRBJ2-1; D not resolved. Germline assignment: CDR1 MNHNY and CDR2 SVGAGI (reference sequence). The CDR3 has 12 residues. Trimming stripped 8 bases from V and 9 bases from J, with 14 bases between. The CDR3 DNA follows: TGTGCCAGCGGCCGAATCAGAAGTGAGCAGTTCTTC. Translating it yields CASGRIRSEQFF.

V usage is TRBV4-1 and J usage is TRBJ2-5; D might be TRBD2 (6 bases). The CDR3 runs 17 residues. V was pared by 2 bases and J by 2 bases, with 18 bases between. Germline CDR1 is MGHRA and CDR2 is YSYEKL. CDR3 sequence: CASSQQWSGAVQETQYF. The CDR3 DNA reads TGCGCCAGCAGCCAACAATGGTCGGGAGCAGTTCAAGAGACCCAGTACTTC.

As for this clone: In the same sample, other DNA sequences code for this CDR3. The J gene is TRBJ1-5, the V gene TRBV2, with 8 bases identical to TRBD1. With 6 bases clipped from V and 2 bases from J, the junction kept 0 bases outside the gene matches. The V gene's germline CDR1 is SNHLY and CDR2 FYNNEI. This CDR3 comprises 13 residues. The CDR3 DNA sequence: TGTGCCAGCAGGGGACAGGGCAATCAGCCCCAGCATTTT. Amino acids: CASRGQGNQPQHF. Looking up the rest from reference TRBV2 and TRBJ1-5 gives the full variable domain: EPEVTQTPSHQVTQMGQEVILRCVPISNHLYFYWYRQILGQKVEFLVSFYNNEISEKSEIFDDQFSVERPDGSNFTLKIRSTKLEDSAMYFCASRGQGNQPQHFGDGTRLSIL.

The chain combines TRBV28 with TRBJ1-2; weak D call: TRBD1 (5 bases). The CDR3 is 13 residues long. Germline V gene data show CDR1 as MDHEN and CDR2 as SYDVKM. Trimming shortened V by 6 bases and J by 5 bases, and 13 bases separated the two germline ends. CDR3 nucleotide sequence: TGTGCCAGCAGGGCCTGGGACGAGTATGGCTACACCTTC. Encoded protein: CASRAWDEYGYTF.

J is TRBJ1-6 and V is TRBV7-6, with 7 positions matching TRBD1. Germline-derived CDR1 and CDR2 are SGHVS and FNYEAQ. The CDR3 totals 20 residues. J was trimmed by 0 bases and V by 1 base; bases with no gene match: 12. CDR3 residues: CASSLDHPTGRSSYNSPLHF. Here the CDR3 DNA reads TGTGCCAGCAGCTTAGACCACCCGACAGGGAGGAGCTCCTATAATTCACCCCTCCACTTT.

This chain uses TRBV29-1 with TRBJ2-1; unclear D gene. CDR3 length equals 13 residues. V was trimmed by 3 bases and J by 3 bases, leaving 9 bases between them. Per germline, CDR1 SQVTM and CDR2 ANQGSEA. CDR3 residues: CSVDGDRYNEQFF. The DNA of the CDR3 is TGCAGCGTTGACGGTGACCGCTACAATGAGCAGTTCTTC.

The chain has TRBV25-1 and TRBJ2-2; TRBD1 or TRBD2 may be the D gene (5 bases each). There are 11 residues in the CDR3. Trimming took off 7 bases at V and 10 bases at J, with 10 bases between the two ends. Germline CDR1 reads MGHDK; CDR2 reads SYGVNS. CDR3 sequence: CASNGTLELFF. Here the CDR3 DNA reads TGTGCCAGCAACGGGACCCTGGAGCTGTTTTTT.

The chain combines TRBV12-3 or TRBV12-4 with TRBJ1-2; tentatively, D is TRBD1 (6 bases). This CDR3 spans 13 amino acids. Trimming removed 3 bases from V and 7 bases from J, with 12 bases in between. The CDR3 loop is CASSFRDTSGYTF. Written as DNA, the CDR3 is TGTGCCAGCAGTTTCAGGGACACGAGTGGCTACACCTTC.

This chain uses TRBV19 with TRBJ2-7; D possibly corresponds to TRBD1 (5 bases). This CDR3 spans 13 amino acids. CDR1 and CDR2 (germline): LNHDA, SQIVND (reference sequence). Trimming stripped 0 bases from V and 7 bases from J, with 10 bases between. The CDR3, as DNA: TGTGCCAGTAGTATAGAAGGGGCTCGGGAGCAGTACTTC. Protein: CASSIEGAREQYF.

A single count supports this clone. V and J are TRBV6-5 and TRBJ1-2; no clear D. Trimming left V 11 bases short and J 4 bases short, with 14 bases between. Germline V gene sequence: CDR1 MNHEY, CDR2 SVGAGI. The CDR3 runs 12 residues. The CDR3 region is CASRRVTYGYTF. The CDR3 region has the DNA TGTGCCTCCAGGAGGGTCACCTATGGCTACACCTTC.

The J gene is TRBJ1-1, the V gene TRBV2; 10 nucleotides align to TRBD1. The trim removed 7 bases at V and 5 bases at J, leaving 7 bases unmatched. The CDR3 has 14 amino acids. CDR1 is SNHLY and CDR2 is FYNNEI in the germline V gene. The CDR3 protein is CASTKGQGTTEAFF. Written as DNA, the CDR3 is TGTGCCAGCACCAAGGGACAGGGGACGACTGAAGCTTTCTTT.

The chain recombines TRBV12-3 or TRBV12-4 with TRBJ1-1; D not resolved. Trimming pared 8 bases from V and 6 bases from J, leaving 7 bases between. The CDR3 runs to 10 residues. CDR3 residues: CASGWSEAFF. The CDR3 region has the DNA TGTGCCAGCGGGTGGTCTGAAGCTTTCTTT.

The chain uses TRBV7-9 and TRBJ2-7; perhaps TRBD1 as D (5 bases). The germline CDR1 and CDR2 sequences are SEHNR and FQNEAQ (reference sequence). V was clipped by 6 bases and J by 7 bases, with 16 bases between them. CDR3 length: 13 amino acids. The CDR3, as DNA: TGTGCCAGCAGTCACTGGCAGGGCCTGGAGCAGTACTTC. Amino acid sequence: CASSHWQGLEQYF.